This is a list of T cell receptor beta chains from one sample in a study of post-analysis software for immune sequencing data. TCRdb passed the PCR reads through MiXCR, listing each CDR3 protein once. The sample includes 450,000 or so distinct CDR3 sequences, around 40% of them seen just once. The sample consisted of blood. The receptors come from a girl between 10 and 17 years old with multiple sclerosis. The CDR3 runs from the conserved cysteine through the conserved F or W. D genes are given only for firm matches. Only some rows state a clone size, as once, few, many or a class for expanded clones.

d_gene,j_gene,abundance,v_gene,CDR3aa,CDR3nt
NA,TRBJ2-4,NA,TRBV13,CASSLAVFLAKNIQYF,TGTGCCAGCAGCTTAGCAGTGTTCCTAGCCAAAAACATTCAGTACTTC
NA,TRBJ2-7,NA,TRBV28,CASSSGGFPPYGQYF,TGTGCCAGCAGTTCAGGAGGGTTCCCGCCCTACGGGCAGTACTTC
NA,TRBJ2-7,few,TRBV29-1,CSVVTRGYEQYF,TGCAGCGTTGTAACCAGGGGCTACGAGCAGTACTTC
TRBD1,TRBJ2-7,few,TRBV27,CASSLGGQGWEQYF,TGTGCCAGCAGTTTAGGAGGACAGGGCTGGGAGCAGTACTTC
NA,TRBJ2-2,NA,TRBV20-1,CSALNPTRNTGELFF,TGCAGTGCCCTCAACCCGACTCGGAACACCGGGGAGCTGTTTTTT
NA,TRBJ2-7,NA,TRBV29-1,CSVVGGSPYEQYF,TGCAGCGTGGTGGGGGGTAGCCCCTACGAGCAGTACTTC
NA,TRBJ1-2,few,TRBV29-1,CSVEIYGTVYGYTF,TGCAGCGTTGAAATCTACGGGACCGTTTATGGCTACACCTTC
NA,TRBJ2-7,NA,TRBV7-2,CARPHEQYF,TGTGCCAGGCCCCACGAGCAGTACTTC
NA,TRBJ2-7,once,TRBV11-2,CASSSSQETADEQYF,TGTGCCAGCAGCTCCTCGCAAGAAACGGCCGACGAGCAGTACTTC
NA,TRBJ2-1,NA,TRBV4-2,CASSQEGFENEQFF,TGTGCCAGCAGCCAAGAGGGGTTCGAGAATGAGCAGTTCTTC
TRBD1,TRBJ2-7,NA,TRBV28,CASSEGQSYEQYF,TGTGCCAGCAGTGAGGGACAGTCCTACGAGCAGTACTTC
TRBD1,TRBJ1-2,NA,TRBV28,CASSLYLGGQGVPRDGYTF,TGTGCCAGCAGTCTTTATTTAGGGGGACAGGGGGTTCCTCGGGATGGCTACACCTTC
NA,TRBJ1-5,few,TRBV20-1,CSAKTDTSNQPQHF,TGCAGTGCTAAGACGGACACAAGCAATCAGCCCCAGCATTTT
NA,TRBJ2-5,NA,TRBV30,CAWSAPGSETQYF,TGTGCCTGGAGTGCACCGGGGAGTGAGACCCAGTACTTC
NA,TRBJ2-1,NA,TRBV7-8,CASSLPGRFYNEQFF,TGTGCCAGCAGCTTACCCGGGAGATTTTACAATGAGCAGTTCTTC
NA,TRBJ1-4,NA,TRBV6-5,CASSQGRWGEKLFF,TGTGCCAGCAGCCAGGGACGATGGGGTGAAAAACTGTTTTTT
NA,TRBJ1-2,NA,TRBV29-1,CSVEWIDSGITYGYTF,TGCAGCGTTGAGTGGATTGACAGCGGCATTACCTATGGCTACACCTTC
TRBD2,TRBJ2-1,NA,TRBV7-3,CASSSVAGPYNEQFF,TGTGCCAGCAGCTCAGTAGCGGGACCCTACAATGAGCAGTTCTTC
TRBD1,TRBJ2-7,NA,TRBV7-2,CASMRQGRAYEQYF,TGTGCCAGCATGCGACAGGGACGGGCCTACGAGCAGTACTTC
TRBD2,TRBJ2-1,few,TRBV4-1,CASSQDRGTSVTRVEQFF,TGCGCCAGCAGCCAAGACCGCGGGACTAGCGTCACTCGGGTTGAGCAGTTCTTC
NA,TRBJ2-1,NA,TRBV29-1,CSESDRSYNEQFF,TGCAGTGAAAGCGACCGATCCTACAATGAGCAGTTCTTC
NA,TRBJ2-7,NA,TRBV2,CASSETTAVQYF,TGTGCCAGCAGTGAAACAACAGCGGTGCAGTACTTC
NA,TRBJ2-7,NA,TRBV6-5,CASSPLRVGYEQYF,TGTGCCAGCAGCCCGCTCAGGGTGGGGTACGAGCAGTACTTC
NA,TRBJ2-7,NA,TRBV28,CASRLQGYSSYEQYF,TGTGCCAGCAGACTACAGGGATACTCGTCCTACGAGCAGTACTTC